This entry lists 10 T cell receptor beta chains sequenced from one sample in a study of T cells in localized non-small cell lung cancer. Clones were sequenced by immunoSEQ multiplex PCR, and TCRdb holds only the in-frame ones, with some missing. Found here are tens of thousands of clones, roughly nine tenths of them singletons; the top ten hold around 7%. The specimen comprised peripheral blood, sampled before any cancer treatment. Source of these receptors: a woman aged 18 to 55 with stage III lung adenocarcinoma.

The CDR3, as DNA: TGTGCCAGCAGAGGACGGACTAGCACAGATACGCAGTATTTT. Residues: CASRGRTSTDTQYF. This chain uses TRBV2 with TRBJ2-3; tentatively, D is TRBD2 (5 bases). This CDR3 comprises 14 residues. V dropped 6 bases and J dropped 0 bases, with 10 bases sitting between them. Germline V gives CDR1 SNHLY, CDR2 FYNNEI.

The chain links TRBV19 to TRBJ1-3; 7 bases are shared with TRBD1. V lost 4 bases, J lost 3 bases, and 12 bases stayed unmatched. Germline CDR1 LNHDA, CDR2 SQIVND (reference sequence). The length of the CDR3 is 17 residues. As DNA, the CDR3 is TGTGCCAGTAGTACCCCATCGACAGGGCGGTTTGGAAACACCATATATTTT. Translated, it gives CASSTPSTGRFGNTIYF. The whole variable domain, filled in from reference TRBV19 and TRBJ1-3, reads DGGITQSPKYLFRKEGQNVTLSCEQNLNHDAMYWYRQDPGQGLRLIYYSQIVNDFQKGDIAEGYSVSREKKESFPLTVTSAQKNPTAFYLCASSTPSTGRFGNTIYFGEGSWLTVV.

The CDR3 here is CASSFRQGWQFF. CDR3 nucleotide sequence: TGTGCCAGCAGTTTTCGTCAGGGCTGGCAGTTCTTC. The J gene is TRBJ2-1, the V gene TRBV27, with D possibly matching TRBD1 (5 bases). V lost 3 bases and J 12 bases, leaving 12 bases between the germline ends. The germline V gene has CDR1 MNHEY and CDR2 SMNVEV (reference sequence). The CDR3 is 12 residues long.

V gene TRBV12-1 combines with J gene TRBJ2-7; the D call of TRBD1 is as the table states it, not checked on the DNA. TRBV12-1 is deemed a pseudogene. The CDR3 runs 15 residues. The CDR3 nucleotides are TGTGCCAGCAGCAGACGACAGGGGCGATCCTACGAGCAGTACTTC. This gives the protein CASSRRQGRSYEQYF.

The J gene is TRBJ1-2, the V gene TRBV29-1; 7 bases agree with TRBD1. The CDR3 consists of 14 residues. V was pared by 1 base and J by 2 bases, with 4 bases of the junction left unmatched. Looked up from germline, CDR1 is SQVTM and CDR2 is ANQGSEA. The CDR3 protein is CSVEVPGGNYGYTF. CDR3 DNA: TGCAGCGTTGAAGTCCCAGGGGGGAACTATGGCTACACCTTC.

The chain employs TRBV18 and TRBJ1-2; 7 nucleotides align to TRBD1. This CDR3 comprises 14 residues. J was trimmed by 4 bases and V by 2 bases; bases with no gene match: 4. Germline CDR1 and CDR2: KGHSH and LQKENI. CDR3 protein: CASSPRTGPYGYTF. DNA for the CDR3: TGTGCCAGCTCACCAAGGACAGGCCCCTATGGCTACACCTTC.

This chain uses TRBV5-6 with TRBJ2-5, with 9 nucleotides matching TRBD1. V shed 4 bases, J shed 4 bases, and the junction held 5 bases outside the gene matches. Germline assignment: CDR1 SGHDT and CDR2 YYEEEE. This CDR3 spans 14 amino acids. CDR3 in DNA: TGTGCCAGCAGCCGGAACAGGGGGCTAGAGACCCAGTACTTC. Its protein product is CASSRNRGLETQYF.

The table lists this clone with a count of one. This chain connects TRBV6-1 to TRBJ1-5, with a tentative D call TRBD1 (5 bases). This CDR3 spans 15 amino acids. Trimming took off 2 bases at V and 3 bases at J, with 11 bases between the two ends. In germline, CDR1 is MNHNS, CDR2 SASEGT. The DNA of the CDR3 is TGTGCCAGCAGTGAAATCGAACAGGACAATCAGCCCCAGCATTTT. Its protein is CASSEIEQDNQPQHF.

The count of this clone is one. The V call is TRBV4-1, the J call TRBJ2-5; a weak D match, TRBD1 (7 bases). The DNA end is a closer match to TRBJ2-7, so the J assignment may be wrong. Germline lookup yields CDR1 MGHRA and CDR2 YSYEKL. This CDR3 is 18 amino acids long. This CDR3 reads CASSQDGFGGGESYEQYF. Written as DNA, the CDR3 is TGCGCCAGCAGCCAAGATGGCTTCGGAGGGGGCGAGTCCTACGAGCAGTACTTC.

This chain connects TRBV14 to TRBJ2-1; the D call may be TRBD1 or TRBD2 (5 bases each). V was shortened by 0 bases and J by 5 bases, with 20 bases between the two germline ends. The germline V gene encodes CDR1 SGHDN and CDR2 FVKESK. The length of the CDR3 is 18 residues. This chain's CDR3 is CASSQDLGRQGEDNEQFF. CDR3 nucleotide sequence: TGTGCCAGCAGCCAAGATCTAGGTCGGCAGGGAGAGGACAATGAGCAGTTCTTC.